The TCR beta chain described here comes from a study of PD-1 blockade in classical Hodgkin lymphoma. Each of the patients experienced relapse following autologous stem cell transplantation, and their brentuximab vedotin exposure differed. Whole-study findings and limits: CD4+ TCR diversity rose significantly by C4D1, and CD8+ TCR diversity did not. A reduction in baseline TCR diversity was reportedly seen in newly diagnosed patients relative to healthy donors.

The CDR3 covers 14 residues. The germline V gene has CDR1 LGHNA and CDR2 YSLEER. V gave up 5 bases and J gave up 3 bases, with 13 bases separating them. Method: immunoSEQ multiplex PCR; TCRdb's copy keeps in-frame clones and lacks some. Among around 28,000 clones listed, around four fifths were seen once. Comment on this clone: What it recognizes is unknown.

The sequences come from peripheral blood mononuclear cells (PBMCs), collected before the second cycle of nivolumab. The J gene is TRBJ1-1, the V gene TRBV4-3; a weak D match, TRBD1 (6 bases). The clonotype was recovered from a human donor with classical Hodgkin lymphoma. In DNA form, the CDR3 reads TGCGCCAGCAGCGCCACAGGGACGGACACTGAAGCTTTCTTT. Residues: CASSATGTDTEAFF.